Described below is a single T cell receptor (beta chain) sequence and its context. TCRdb's table, derived via immunoSEQ multiplex PCR, lists solely in-frame clones and lacks some. This sample has tens of thousands of clones, with around 90% found just once. The source of the sample is a study of OX40 agonist ivuxolimab in advanced cancers. At the level of the study: Intravenous ivuxolimab was administered to patients every 2 weeks at 0.01 to 10 mg/kg.

The V segment lost 8 bases and the J segment 4 bases; nucleotides outside the gene matches: 3. Germline V gene data show CDR1 as LNHDA and CDR2 as SQIVND (reference sequence). The CDR3 has 13 amino acids. The chain employs TRBV19 and TRBJ2-7; 12 nucleotides match TRBD2. The clonotype originates from an adult with an advanced solid tumor such as melanoma, head and neck, liver or kidney cancer. The sample here was CD4+ or CD8+ T cells sorted from blood, taken in a trial of the OX40 agonist ivuxolimab. DNA of the CDR3: TGTGCCAGTGGACTAGCGGGACAATACGAGCAGTACTTC. Protein: CASGLAGQYEQYF.